This record concerns one T cell receptor (beta chain) sequence. Clones were read by immunoSEQ multiplex PCR, and TCRdb kept only the in-frame ones, dropping some. The sample holds 200,000 to 250,000 clones, roughly 88% seen once. Germline V gene lookup returns CDR1 ENHRY and CDR2 SYGVKD. This CDR3 has 15 amino acids. V was shortened by 3 bases and J by 4 bases, with 13 bases between the two germline ends. This entry comes from a study of blood T cell repertoires in COVID-19. The receptor was isolated from a young man with active or convalescent COVID-19. Sequencing input: peripheral blood. This chain joins TRBV10-3 and TRBJ1-5, with D possibly TRBD1 on 5 matching bases. DNA of the CDR3: TGTGCCATCAGTGATTACGGGACTAGGAATCAGCCCCAGCATTTT. Translated: CAISDYGTRNQPQHF.